The next 30 T cell receptor beta chains were all read from a single sample in a study of blood T cells in healthy people across ages. Combining a sample-barcoded 5' primer with a J-beta primer mix, a second PCR ran for about 6 to 12 cycles. One entry per CDR3 protein, called by TCRdb with MiXCR from the 5' RACE reads. The table shows 2 million or so distinct CDR3 sequences, with around 48% occurring only once. The sequencing input was blood. Receptor source: a woman between 35 and 50 years old in good health.

A few counts support this clonotype. The chain is built from TRBV10-3 and TRBJ2-7; no clear D gene. From germline, CDR1 is ENHRY and CDR2 SYGVKD. Trimming pared 11 bases from V and 4 bases from J, leaving 9 bases between. The CDR3 loop spans 10 amino acids. The CDR3 DNA sequence: TGTGCCGAAAAACCTTACGAGCAGTACTTC. It yields the protein CAEKPYEQYF.

This chain connects TRBV7-2 to TRBJ2-3, with D perhaps TRBD1 or TRBD2 (6 bases each). V was cut by 1 base and J by 2 bases, with 13 bases left in between. CDR1 and CDR2 from the germline V gene are SGHTA and FQGNSA. This CDR3 spans 16 amino acids. The CDR3 DNA reads TGTGCCAGCAGCTTAGAAGGGGGACTTCTCACAGATACGCAGTATTTT. It yields the protein CASSLEGGLLTDTQYF.

This clonotype was seen a handful of times. At one end the junction does not follow the germline gene, possibly because of a read error. The rearrangement links TRBV11-2 to TRBJ2-7; D is possibly TRBD2 (7 bases). Germline loops: CDR1 SGHAT, CDR2 FQNNGV. The CDR3 is 14 residues long. The CDR3 DNA is TGTGCCAGCAGAAAAGGGGGGGGATCGGATGGGCAGTACTTT. Residues: CASRKGGGSDGQYF. The whole variable domain, remainder taken from reference TRBV11-2 and TRBJ2-7, is EAGVAQSPRYKIIEKRQSVAFWCNPISGHATLYWYQQILGQGPKLLIQFQNNGVVDDSQLPKDRFSAERLKGVDSTLKIQPAKLEDSAVYLCASRKGGGSDGQYFGPGTRLTVT.

V and J are TRBV6-2 or TRBV6-3 and TRBJ2-7; D is perhaps TRBD1 or TRBD2 (5 bases each). CDR1 is MNHEY and CDR2 is SVGEGT in the germline V gene. The V and J ends lost 7 bases and 2 bases respectively, with 18 bases between them. The length of the CDR3 is 15 residues. In DNA, the CDR3 is TGTGCCAGCACCTCTACACGGGGCAACCCCTACGAGCAGTACTTC. It is translated as CASTSTRGNPYEQYF.

This clonotype appeared once. The chain recombines TRBV7-9 with TRBJ1-6, with TRBD1 identical over 8 bases. Germline lookup yields CDR1 SEHNR and CDR2 FQNEAQ (reference sequence). There are 16 residues in the CDR3. Trimming at V came to 1 base and at J to 6 bases, leaving 5 bases not matched to a gene. CDR3 in DNA: TGTGCCAGCAGCTTAGACAGGGGGATCGGTAATTCACCCCTCCACTTT. Protein product: CASSLDRGIGNSPLHF.

The chain has TRBV27 and TRBJ2-3; maybe TRBD1 (6 bases). The DNA end is a closer match to TRBJ1-5, so the J assignment may be wrong. CDR1 and CDR2 (germline): MNHEY, SMNVEV (reference sequence). The CDR3 sequence is 15 residues long. The CDR3 bases are TGTGCCAGCAGTTTAAGGCGGGGGCCCGAGGATACGCAGCATTTT. This sequence encodes CASSLRRGPEDTQHF.

This clonotype was observed a handful of times. The chain couples TRBV4-3 to TRBJ2-3; tentatively, D is TRBD2 (6 bases). V was clipped by 0 bases and J by 4 bases, with 23 bases between them. Germline V CDR1 and CDR2: LGHNA, YSLEER. The CDR3 length is 19 residues. CDR3 sequence reads: CASSQDRGRASVNSDTQYF. The CDR3 DNA sequence: TGCGCCAGCAGCCAAGATAGGGGCCGGGCTAGCGTAAACTCAGATACGCAGTATTTT.

This clonotype was recorded once. The V and J genes are TRBV7-9 and TRBJ2-1; D tentatively fits TRBD1 or TRBD2 (6 bases each). The end of the DNA is better explained by TRBJ2-7, so the J call may be wrong. CDR1 SEHNR and CDR2 FQNEAQ come from the germline V gene (reference sequence). CDR3 length equals 15 residues. CDR3 bases: TGTGCCAGCGAACCGGGGGACACGTCCTACAATGAGCAGTACTTC. Translated, it gives CASEPGDTSYNEQYF.

The chain is built from TRBV6-5 and TRBJ1-2; 11 bases are a match to TRBD1. V trimming: 2 bases; J trimming: 8 bases; junction bases outside the gene matches: 7. Germline V lookup: CDR1 MNHEY, CDR2 SVGAGI. The CDR3 totals 15 residues. The CDR3 nucleotides read TGTGCCAGCAGTTACCTTACCGGGACAGGGGGAGGCTACACCTTC. This gives the protein CASSYLTGTGGGYTF.

The chain couples TRBV6-2 or TRBV6-3 to TRBJ2-1; TRBD2 might be the D (6 bases). Germline V lookup: CDR1 MNHEY, CDR2 SVGEGT. Trimming pared 7 bases from V and 1 base from J, leaving 17 bases between. This CDR3 comprises 16 residues. In nucleotides, the CDR3 is TGTGCCAGCATCAACCCCGGGAGATTTTCCTACAATGAGCAGTTCTTC. Amino acids: CASINPGRFSYNEQFF.

As to this clonotype: A read error may produce the germline difference seen at one junction end. The chain uses TRBV6-2 or TRBV6-3 and TRBJ2-7, with D possibly being TRBD1 (6 bases). The CDR3 runs to 14 residues. The germline V gene has CDR1 MNHEY and CDR2 SVGEGT. CDR3 region: CVSSDSGRGYEQYF. As DNA, the CDR3 is TGTGTCAGCAGCGACTCGGGCAGGGGATACGAGCAGTACTTC.

The table lists this clonotype with a few counts. The chain links TRBV6-5 to TRBJ2-5, with D possibly called TRBD1 or TRBD2 (5 bases each). Germline V lookup: CDR1 MNHEY, CDR2 SVGAGI. The CDR3 runs to 13 residues. V shed 5 bases and J shed 5 bases, with 12 bases lying between them. The CDR3 bases are TGTGCCAGCAGTGGGGGACCAGGGGAGACCCAGTACTTC. Protein product: CASSGGPGETQYF.

This clonotype was found a few times. In DNA, the CDR3 is TGCAGTGCTAGAGCTCGAGGTAGCGGGGGGTTTCCTACCTGGGAGACCCAGTACTTC. It is translated as CSARARGSGGFPTWETQYF. This sequence joins TRBV20-1 and TRBJ2-5; 10 nucleotides line up with TRBD2. Trimming removed 1 base from V and 5 bases from J; junction bases left unmatched: 19. The germline gives CDR1 DFQATT, CDR2 SNEGSKA (reference sequence). This CDR3 is 19 amino acids long.

This chain uses TRBV20-1 with TRBJ2-5, with D possibly matching TRBD1 (7 bases). Trimming removed 8 bases at V and 5 bases at J, with 24 bases between. Germline V gene lookup returns CDR1 DFQATT and CDR2 SNEGSKA (reference sequence). The CDR3 runs 15 residues. As DNA, the CDR3 is TGCAGTCGCTCGAATAGCGGCAGGGGGGCGGAGACCCAGTACTTC. This translates into CSRSNSGRGAETQYF.

The chain is built from TRBV3-1 and TRBJ2-6, with D unclear. Germline CDR1 reads LGHDT; CDR2 reads YNNKEL (reference sequence). V was trimmed by 5 bases and J by 0 bases, leaving 11 bases between them. The CDR3 consists of 16 residues. The CDR3 region is CASSARHSSGANVLTF. CDR3 sequence (DNA): TGTGCCAGCAGCGCTAGACACAGCTCTGGGGCCAACGTCCTGACTTTC.

This clonotype came up once. This chain uses TRBV19 with TRBJ2-7; D possibly uses TRBD1 or TRBD2 (5 bases each). Germline V gives CDR1 LNHDA, CDR2 SQIVND (reference sequence). The CDR3 runs to 14 residues. Deletions cut 7 bases from V and 1 base from J, with 14 bases between. This CDR3 is CASKRGDWSYEQYF. CDR3 coding DNA: TGTGCCAGTAAGAGGGGAGATTGGTCCTACGAGCAGTACTTC. Looking up the rest from reference TRBV19 and TRBJ2-7 gives the full variable domain: DGGITQSPKYLFRKEGQNVTLSCEQNLNHDAMYWYRQDPGQGLRLIYYSQIVNDFQKGDIAEGYSVSREKKESFPLTVTSAQKNPTAFYLCASKRGDWSYEQYFGPGTRLTVT.

In the case of this clonotype: Compared with germline, one end of the junction differs, possibly owing to a read error. V and J are TRBV6-2 or TRBV6-3 and TRBJ2-6; D might be TRBD1 or TRBD2, each matching 6 bases. Germline CDR1 is MNHEY and CDR2 is SVGEGT. The CDR3 spans 15 residues. The CDR3 coding sequence is TGTGCCAGCATCTACGGGGGCTCTGGGGCCAACGTCCCGACTTTC. Its translation is CASIYGGSGANVPTF.

In this sample, this clonotype turned up a few times. This sequence joins TRBV4-1 and TRBJ2-7; D unresolved. Trimming removed 0 bases from V and 5 bases from J, with 17 bases in between. The CDR3 extends over 16 amino acids. In germline, CDR1 is MGHRA, CDR2 YSYEKL. CDR3 nucleotides: TGCGCCAGCAGCCAAGATGAAGAGAACCCCTCGGACGAGCAGTACTTC. Translation gives CASSQDEENPSDEQYF.

The chain joins TRBV4-3 to TRBJ1-5, with 8 bases matching TRBD1. This CDR3 contains 17 residues. Germline lookup yields CDR1 LGHNA and CDR2 YSLEER. The ends lost 0 bases at V and 2 bases at J; junction bases unmatched: 6. The DNA of the CDR3 is TGCGCCAGCAGCCAAGACAGGGGGCCTCTCGGCAATCAGCCCCAGCATTTT. Translation: CASSQDRGPLGNQPQHF.

The gene calls are TRBV7-9 and TRBJ2-1, with D unresolved. In germline, CDR1 is SEHNR, CDR2 FQNEAQ (reference sequence). The CDR3 loop spans 14 amino acids. V shed 2 bases and J shed 6 bases, with 11 bases lying between them. The CDR3 region has the DNA TGTGCCAGCAGCTTAAGTGTCTCGACCAATGAGCAGTTCTTC. Translation gives CASSLSVSTNEQFF.

This rearrangement joins TRBV27 to TRBJ1-2; tentative D call: TRBD1 (6 bases). Trimming stripped 3 bases from V and 1 base from J, with 12 bases between. Germline CDR1 is MNHEY and CDR2 is SMNVEV (reference sequence). The CDR3 spans 15 residues. Written as DNA, the CDR3 is TGTGCCAGCAGTTTCCAGCTACAGGGTAACTATGGCTACACCTTC. Translated: CASSFQLQGNYGYTF.

This clonotype turned up a few times. The chain has TRBV3-1 and TRBJ2-5; 9 nucleotides match TRBD1. Germline CDR1 LGHDT, CDR2 YNNKEL (reference sequence). The length of the CDR3 is 16 residues. V gave up 4 bases and J gave up 0 bases; unmatched junction bases: 6. The DNA for the CDR3 is TGTGCCAGCAGCCCAGACGGGACAGGGTACCAAGAGACCCAGTACTTC. As protein: CASSPDGTGYQETQYF.

The genes are TRBV7-9 and TRBJ2-3, with 9 bases lining up with TRBD1. This CDR3 has 16 residues. CDR1 and CDR2 from the germline V gene are SEHNR and FQNEAQ (reference sequence). The V gene end was trimmed by 7 bases and the J gene end by 3 bases; junction bases not matched to a gene: 11. In nucleotides, the CDR3 is TGTGCCAGCAACCGACTCGGGACAGGGATGACAGATACGCAGTATTTT. Translated: CASNRLGTGMTDTQYF.

This chain links TRBV29-1 with TRBJ2-4; TRBD1 agrees at 7 bases. The germline V gene encodes CDR1 SQVTM and CDR2 ANQGSEA. V shed 3 bases, J shed 6 bases, and the junction held 5 bases outside the gene matches. The CDR3 is 13 residues long. The CDR3 here is CSVDTGQRNIQYF. CDR3 in DNA: TGCAGCGTTGATACGGGACAGAGAAACATTCAGTACTTC. The variable domain in full, with the rest retrieved from reference TRBV29-1 and TRBJ2-4, is SAVISQKPSRDICQRGTSLTIQCQVDSQVTMMFWYRQQPGQSLTLIATANQGSEATYESGFVIDKFPISRPNLTFSTLTVSNMSPEDSSIYLCSVDTGQRNIQYFGAGTRLSVL.

This clonotype was recorded a few times. This chain links TRBV6-2 or TRBV6-3 with TRBJ2-4; TRBD1 agrees at 7 bases. The J call may be incorrect, as the DNA end agrees better with TRBJ2-7. Germline CDR1 and CDR2: MNHEY and SVGEGT. This CDR3 has 14 amino acids. The CDR3 coding sequence is TGTGCCAGCAAGTCCGGGACAGAATACTACGAGCAGTACTTC. Residues: CASKSGTEYYEQYF.

The rearrangement uses TRBV5-1 and TRBJ2-5; D might be TRBD1 (5 bases). V lost 3 bases and J 5 bases, leaving 17 bases between the germline ends. The CDR3 sequence is 15 residues long. Germline lookup yields CDR1 SGHRS and CDR2 YFSETQ. In nucleotides, the CDR3 is TGCGCCAGCAGCTCAGCGACAGAGGAAAGGGAGACCCAGTACTTC. It yields the protein CASSSATEERETQYF.

V usage is TRBV7-2 and J usage is TRBJ1-1; TRBD1 matches at 10 bases. Germline values: CDR1 SGHTA, CDR2 FQGNSA. Losses at the gene ends were 5 bases for V and 3 bases for J; bases not matched to a gene: 9. CDR3 length: 16 residues. The CDR3, as DNA: TGTGCCAGCAGCCCCGGGACAGGGGTCCGTCACACTGAAGCTTTCTTT. It translates to CASSPGTGVRHTEAFF.

V gene TRBV5-1 combines with J gene TRBJ1-1; 9 positions match TRBD1. This CDR3 has 15 residues. Germline-derived CDR1 and CDR2 are SGHRS and YFSETQ. J lost 1 base, V lost 4 bases, and 5 bases had no gene match. The CDR3 loop is CASSTDRGANTEAFF. The CDR3 nucleotides read TGCGCCAGCAGCACAGACAGGGGGGCGAACACTGAAGCTTTCTTT.

J is TRBJ1-2 and V is TRBV7-2, with TRBD1 matching over 9 bases. Per germline, CDR1 SGHTA and CDR2 FQGNSA. This CDR3 is built from 16 residues. J lost 2 bases, V lost 3 bases, and 7 bases had no gene match. The CDR3 DNA follows: TGTGCCAGCAGCTTTTCTGGGGGGACAGGGAACTATGGCTACACCTTC. Translating it yields CASSFSGGTGNYGYTF.

This clonotype was seen a handful of times. The J gene is TRBJ2-7, the V gene TRBV6-9; D assignment may be TRBD1 or TRBD2 (5 bases each). V lost 4 bases to trimming and J lost 3 bases, with 19 bases between them. CDR3 length: 16 amino acids. Per the germline V gene, CDR1 is MNHGY and CDR2 is SVAAGI. The CDR3 DNA reads TGTGCCAGCAGTTCCTCTCCCTGGGACGACTACTACGAGCAGTACTTC. Protein: CASSSSPWDDYYEQYF.